This TCR beta chain was obtained from a study of shared clonotypes between healthy human individuals. V lost 3 bases, J lost 0 bases, and 11 bases stayed unmatched. Germline values: CDR1 SGDLS, CDR2 YYNGEE. CDR3 length: 19 amino acids. Using immunoSEQ multiplex PCR, the repertoire was profiled, and TCRdb retains in-frame clones only, with some absent. The data contain 1,500,000 or so clones, roughly 96% of them singletons. Source material: naive CD4+ T cells sorted from blood. Subset indicated: CD45RA+ positively selected. This chain connects TRBV9 to TRBJ2-1, with 11 bases identical to TRBD2. This TCR derives from a man aged 30-40 years in good health. CDR3 protein: CASSAWAGTSGSSYNEQFF. CDR3 coding DNA: TGTGCCAGCAGCGCCTGGGCCGGGACTAGCGGTAGCTCCTACAATGAGCAGTTCTTC.